This T cell receptor (beta chain) came from a study of control samples from healthy donors and cancer patients. Germline values: CDR1 KGHSH, CDR2 LQKENI. Trimming took 2 bases from V and 2 from J, leaving 10 bases between them. This CDR3 has 15 amino acids. Assay used: immunoSEQ multiplex PCR; TCRdb lists only in-frame clones, some missing. The sample has about 160,000 clones, 94% seen once. The specimen was blood. V usage is TRBV18 and J usage is TRBJ2-1; D remains ambiguous. The sequence was collected from a woman in her forties in good health. The chain's CDR3 is CASSPSAFAYNEQFF. In nucleotides, the CDR3 is TGTGCCAGCTCACCATCTGCCTTCGCCTACAATGAGCAGTTCTTC.